This T cell receptor (beta chain) was identified in a study of blood T cell repertoires in COVID-19. The CDR3 totals 16 residues. The V gene end was trimmed by 2 bases and the J gene end by 3 bases; junction bases not matched to a gene: 7. The germline V gene encodes CDR1 MDHEN and CDR2 SYDVKM. Per the original methods: Reference gene primers were amplified, and this amplification served to estimate nucleated cell counts. Produced via immunoSEQ multiplex PCR; TCRdb's table is partial and in-frame only. V and J calls and clone size are those listed in that table; D and trimming were worked out from the DNA. The sample includes 90,000 to 100,000 clones, about 85% seen only once; the top ten take 38%.

The rearrangement uses TRBV28 and TRBJ2-3; TRBD1 matches at 8 bases. Sample: peripheral blood. The receptor was derived from an elderly man with acute or convalescent COVID-19. The CDR3 protein is CASSLTTGVGTDTQYF. CDR3 nucleotides: TGTGCCAGCAGTTTAACGACAGGGGTTGGAACAGATACGCAGTATTTT.